Below, one TCR beta chain is given with its context. Antigen unknown. Carrying UMI labels, the TRB cDNA libraries were prepared through 5' RACE. TCRdb re-called the 5' RACE reads and gives one entry per CDR3 protein, without DNA. This repertoire includes 90,000 to 150,000 distinct CDR3 sequences. The entry originates in a study of CXCR3-negative and CXCR3-positive naive CD8 T cells. Whole-study findings and limits: Diversity ran similarly high across both naive subsets but far lower in memory CD8+ cells. Greater hydrophobicity was found in TRB CDR3s of CXCR3-positive naive cells than of CXCR3-negative naive cells.

Germline-derived CDR1 and CDR2 are SEHNR and FQNEAQ (reference sequence). CDR3 length: 18 amino acids. The source is a human donor in good health. Some clones in this sample may be carry-over from other donors' samples. The sequenced sample was naive CXCR3+ CD8+ T cells from blood. Subset denoted: CD45RO-CCR7+CD27+CD95- naive CD8+ T cells expressing CXCR3 (TNR3+). The V and J genes are TRBV7-9 and TRBJ2-1; TCRdb reports TRBD2, a call that lacks DNA to check it against. CDR3 sequence: CASSLVEGVSGIHNEQFF.